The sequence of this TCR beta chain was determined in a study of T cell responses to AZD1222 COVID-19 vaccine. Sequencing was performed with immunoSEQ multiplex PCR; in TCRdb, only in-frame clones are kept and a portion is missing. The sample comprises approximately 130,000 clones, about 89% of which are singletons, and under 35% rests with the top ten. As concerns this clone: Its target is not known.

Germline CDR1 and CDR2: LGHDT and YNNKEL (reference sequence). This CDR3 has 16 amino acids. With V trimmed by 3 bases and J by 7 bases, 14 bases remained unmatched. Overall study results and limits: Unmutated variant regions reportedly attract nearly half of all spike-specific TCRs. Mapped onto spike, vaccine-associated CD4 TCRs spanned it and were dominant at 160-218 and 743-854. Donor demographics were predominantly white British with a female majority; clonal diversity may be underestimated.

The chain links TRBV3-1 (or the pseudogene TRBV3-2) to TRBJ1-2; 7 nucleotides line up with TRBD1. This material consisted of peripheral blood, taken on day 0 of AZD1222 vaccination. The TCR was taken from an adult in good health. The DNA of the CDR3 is TGTGCCAGCAGCCAGGCGGGACAGACCGCGTATCTTGGCTACACCTTC. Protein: CASSQAGQTAYLGYTF.